The sequence of this T cell receptor (beta chain) was determined in a study of blood T cell repertoires in COVID-19. At the level of the study: PBMCs, B-cell-depleted T cells, or T cells were the source of the cDNA or gDNA that made up the material.

Assay used: immunoSEQ multiplex PCR; TCRdb lists only in-frame clones, some missing. The sample yields approximately 200,000 clones, roughly nine tenths seen once. V shed 5 bases and J shed 3 bases, with 8 bases lying between them. Germline CDR1 reads KGHDR; CDR2 reads SFDVKD. The CDR3 spans 13 residues. Cohort 3 donors counted as recovered after two negative PCRs, clearance, or resolved symptoms. The TCR originated in a woman aged 30 to 39 who had recovered from COVID-19. The chain carries TRBV24-1 and TRBJ2-3, with D maybe TRBD2 (5 bases). The specimen sequenced was PBMCs or T cells enriched from blood (not recorded which). The CDR3, as DNA: TGTGCCACCAGTGCTCGGGGTACAGATACGCAGTATTTT. Protein sequence: CATSARGTDTQYF.